Below are 16 T cell receptor beta chains sequenced from a single sample in a study of T cells in Graves' hyperthyroidism and ophthalmopathy. Authors of the study amplified TCR beta CDR3 regions from RNA transcripts. Researchers ran a first-round RT-PCR on the TCR CDR3 using the HTBI primer set. One entry per CDR3 protein, called by TCRdb with MiXCR from the multiplex PCR reads. In the table there are 470,000 or so distinct CDR3 sequences, around 20% of which are singletons. The sequenced sample was blood. The source is a man younger than 30 with Graves' hyperthyroidism.

The genes are TRBV12-3 or TRBV12-4 and TRBJ2-7; D gene uncertain. V was trimmed by 2 bases and J by 2 bases, leaving 10 bases between them. The CDR3 consists of 14 residues. The CDR3 protein is CASSLNVGTYEQYF. As DNA, the CDR3 is TGTGCCAGCAGTTTAAATGTCGGTACCTACGAGCAGTACTTC.

This clonotype was detected many times. The chain combines TRBV10-2 with TRBJ2-7; TRBD1 is a possible D gene (5 bases). The CDR3 runs to 11 residues. Germline-derived CDR1 and CDR2 are WSHSY and SAAADI. V was cut by 6 bases and J by 5 bases, with 8 bases left in between. The CDR3 loop is CASRQVDEQYF. CDR3 nucleotide sequence: TGCGCCAGCAGACAGGTCGACGAGCAGTACTTC.

This clonotype came up once. The rearrangement uses TRBV6-1 and TRBJ2-2, with D perhaps matching TRBD1 (5 bases). The V end lost 2 bases, the J end lost 6 bases, and 13 bases lay between the germline ends. CDR1 is MNHNS, CDR2 SASEGT, per germline. This CDR3 region has 15 residues. In DNA form, the CDR3 reads TGTGCCAGCAGTGAACAGCAGGGAAGAGCCGGGGAGCTGTTTTTT. Translated, it gives CASSEQQGRAGELFF.

About this clonotype: This clone may be a read error of a much larger clone one base away. This is likely a read error, given that the CDR3 carries no conserved phenylalanine or tryptophan at its end. This chain links TRBV6-1 with TRBJ1-2, with 7 positions matching TRBD1. Trimming cost V 9 bases and J 6 bases; bases outside gene matches: 7. The CDR3 contains 12 residues. CDR1 and CDR2 (germline): MNHNS, SASEGT. CDR3 nucleotides: TGTGCCAGTACGACAGGGAAGGATGGCTACACCGTC. Its protein is CASTTGKDGYTV.

The J gene is TRBJ2-2, the V gene TRBV12-3 or TRBV12-4; 8 bases are shared with TRBD2. With 6 bases clipped from V and 0 bases from J, the junction kept 0 bases outside the gene matches. CDR3 length: 14 amino acids. The DNA of the CDR3 is TGTGCCAGCAGAGCGGGGGCGAACACCGGGGAGCTGTTTTTT. It is translated as CASRAGANTGELFF.

This clonotype was seen many times. This chain uses TRBV12-3 or TRBV12-4 with TRBJ1-2; D gene ambiguous. V dropped 7 bases and J dropped 8 bases, with 20 bases sitting between them. This CDR3 has 14 amino acids. The CDR3 loop reads CASTPRGGMGGYTF. The CDR3 DNA reads as TGTGCCAGCACACCTAGAGGAGGAATGGGCGGCTACACCTTC.

This clonotype was counted between two and nine times. The CDR3 loop is CASSPGSLTGELFF. The CDR3 bases are TGTGCCAGCAGTCCCGGGTCTCTCACCGGGGAGCTGTTTTTT. The chain employs TRBV28 and TRBJ2-2; D remains ambiguous. Germline V gene lookup returns CDR1 MDHEN and CDR2 SYDVKM. V lost 5 bases to trimming and J lost 4 bases, with 11 bases between them. CDR3 length: 14 amino acids.

This clonotype was picked up many times. This chain joins TRBV12-3 or TRBV12-4 and TRBJ1-2; D uncertain. The CDR3 runs to 15 residues. Trimming shortened V by 5 bases and J by 6 bases, and 19 bases separated the two germline ends. CDR3 sequence (DNA): TGTGCCAGCAGTCCATGGTTCGGGGAGTGGGATGGCTACACCTTC. Its protein product is CASSPWFGEWDGYTF.

Many counts were recorded for this clonotype. This sequence joins TRBV6-5 and TRBJ1-6; D gene unclear. The CDR3 loop spans 15 amino acids. The V end was cut by 1 base, the J end by 7 bases, with 11 bases between. Per the germline V gene, CDR1 is MNHEY and CDR2 is SVGAGI. The CDR3 protein is CASSYFDTVNSPLHF. CDR3 sequence (DNA): TGTGCCAGCAGTTACTTCGACACCGTGAATTCACCCCTCCACTTT.

The V and J genes are TRBV20-1 and TRBJ1-1, with 7 bases aligning to TRBD1. CDR1 is DFQATT, CDR2 SNEGSKA, per germline (reference sequence). The CDR3 runs 16 residues. The trim removed 1 base at V and 0 bases at J, leaving 8 bases unmatched. The CDR3 coding sequence is TGCAGTGCTAGAGCCCAACAGGGGTTAATGAACACTGAAGCTTTCTTT. Its translation: CSARAQQGLMNTEAFF.

This clonotype was found many times. The V and J genes are TRBV4-1 and TRBJ1-2; D uncertain. The germline V gene encodes CDR1 MGHRA and CDR2 YSYEKL. CDR3 size: 14 residues. The ends were cut back, 0 bases at V and 4 bases at J, with 9 bases in the middle. CDR3 protein: CASSQEWVPYGYTF. DNA for the CDR3: TGCGCCAGCAGCCAAGAGTGGGTGCCCTATGGCTACACCTTC.

This clonotype showed up many times. The rearrangement uses TRBV7-2 and TRBJ2-7, with 8 positions matching TRBD1. Germline CDR1 SGHTA, CDR2 FQGNSA. This CDR3 spans 15 amino acids. Trimming took 3 bases from V and 4 from J; bases not matched to a gene: 8. The CDR3 loop is CASSLRTGQLYEQYF. CDR3 sequence (DNA): TGTGCCAGCAGCTTGCGGACAGGGCAGCTTTACGAGCAGTACTTC.

The table lists this clonotype with a few counts. The rearrangement uses TRBV18 and TRBJ2-7; 12 bases line up with TRBD1. CDR3 size: 14 residues. V trimming: 3 bases; J trimming: 5 bases; junction bases outside the gene matches: 2. The V gene's germline CDR1 is KGHSH and CDR2 LQKENI. CDR3 nucleotides: TGTGCCAGCTCACCCGGGACAGGGGGCCACGAGCAGTACTTC. Protein product: CASSPGTGGHEQYF.

Ten or more counts support this clonotype. The J gene is TRBJ1-2, the V gene TRBV19; D is unresolved. Germline V gene data show CDR1 as LNHDA and CDR2 as SQIVND (reference sequence). Trimming stripped 1 base from V and 4 bases from J, with 10 bases between. The CDR3 is 14 amino acids. The CDR3 region has the DNA TGTGCCAGTAGTATAGGCCAGGCGGCCTATGGCTACACCTTC. This codes for CASSIGQAAYGYTF. Complete variable domain (other parts from reference TRBV19 and TRBJ1-2): DGGITQSPKYLFRKEGQNVTLSCEQNLNHDAMYWYRQDPGQGLRLIYYSQIVNDFQKGDIAEGYSVSREKKESFPLTVTSAQKNPTAFYLCASSIGQAAYGYTFGSGTRLTVV.

This clonotype showed up many times. The chain employs TRBV6-1 and TRBJ1-5; D is unresolved. Germline CDR1 is MNHNS and CDR2 is SASEGT. Trimming left V 4 bases short and J 5 bases short, with 12 bases between. The CDR3 extends over 14 amino acids. In DNA, the CDR3 is TGTGCCAGCAGTGTTGCCTTAATTGATCAGCCCCAGCATTTT. Protein: CASSVALIDQPQHF.

This clonotype has ten or more counts. The chain joins TRBV2 to TRBJ2-5; D gene ambiguous. This CDR3 is built from 13 residues. CDR1 is SNHLY and CDR2 is FYNNEI in the germline V gene. Deletions cut 4 bases from V and 4 bases from J, with 10 bases between. Here the CDR3 reads CASSVGPRETQYF. In DNA, the CDR3 is TGTGCCAGCAGTGTCGGTCCGCGAGAGACCCAGTACTTC. The full variable domain, with the rest looked up from reference TRBV2 and TRBJ2-5, is EPEVTQTPSHQVTQMGQEVILRCVPISNHLYFYWYRQILGQKVEFLVSFYNNEISEKSEIFDDQFSVERPDGSNFTLKIRSTKLEDSAMYFCASSVGPRETQYFGPGTRLLVL.